Following are 16 T cell receptor beta chains from one sample sequenced in a study of beta chain features in type 1 diabetes. cDNA synthesis used the whole RNA isolate, giving expressed TCRB sequences. Only in-frame clones appear in the TCRdb table, and some are missing; sequencing was by immunoSEQ multiplex PCR. The sample yields tens of thousands of clones, about 32% seen once. Sample: stem cell memory CD4+ T cells from blood. All receptors come from a young woman in good health.

This clone was counted between two and nine times. V usage is TRBV9 and J usage is TRBJ2-5; 7 bases agree with TRBD1. The junction had 7 bases not matched to a gene; V was cut back by 3 bases and J by 2 bases. This CDR3 has 15 residues. CDR1 and CDR2 (germline): SGDLS, YYNGEE. The CDR3 DNA reads as TGTGCCAGCAGCGGAGGGACAGAAAAACAAGAGACCCAGTACTTC. It encodes CASSGGTEKQETQYF.

This sequence joins TRBV5-4 and TRBJ2-5; 12 nucleotides match TRBD1. V shed 2 bases, J shed 5 bases, and the junction held 7 bases outside the gene matches. Germline V lookup: CDR1 SGHNT, CDR2 YYREEE (reference sequence). The CDR3 has 16 amino acids. In DNA form, the CDR3 reads TGTGCCAGCAGCTTACCGGGACAGGGGGCACTGGAGACCCAGTACTTC. As protein: CASSLPGQGALETQYF.

The chain is built from TRBV18 and TRBJ2-7, with TRBD1 matching 11 bases. CDR1 and CDR2 from the germline V gene are KGHSH and LQKENI. This CDR3 is built from 16 residues. V lost 3 bases to trimming and J lost 5 bases; unmatched junction nucleotides: 9. The CDR3 spells CASSPLPGQGGDEQYF. As DNA, the CDR3 is TGTGCCAGCTCACCCCTTCCGGGACAGGGGGGGGACGAGCAGTACTTC.

The CDR3 reads CASSQDASGTVGYEQYF. CDR3 coding DNA: TGTGCCAGCAGCCAAGATGCGAGCGGGACGGTAGGCTACGAGCAGTACTTC. The gene calls are TRBV4-2 and TRBJ2-7; 7 bases align to TRBD2. This CDR3 is 17 amino acids long. V was clipped by 0 bases and J by 3 bases; unmatched bases: 11. The germline gives CDR1 LGHNA, CDR2 YNFKEQ.

The chain recombines TRBV7-9 with TRBJ1-1, with a tentative D call TRBD1 (6 bases). This CDR3 has 15 amino acids. Germline V gene sequence: CDR1 SEHNR, CDR2 FQNEAQ (reference sequence). Trimming removed 3 bases at V and 0 bases at J, with 11 bases between. CDR3: CASSFQGIMNTEAFF. For the CDR3, the DNA is TGTGCCAGCAGCTTCCAGGGGATAATGAACACTGAAGCTTTCTTT.

The V and J genes are TRBV4-1 and TRBJ2-1; 11 nucleotides match TRBD1. Germline CDR1 is MGHRA and CDR2 is YSYEKL. CDR3 size: 17 residues. V lost 3 bases and J lost 6; bases outside the gene matches: 10. The CDR3 reads CASSQIDSGTGGNEQFF. The DNA of the CDR3 is TGCGCCAGCAGCCAGATCGACTCCGGGACAGGGGGCAATGAGCAGTTCTTC.

This chain uses TRBV7-2 with TRBJ1-1; possible D gene TRBD1, 5 bases. The germline V gene has CDR1 SGHTA and CDR2 FQGNSA. Trimming took 4 bases from V and 1 from J, leaving 10 bases between them. The CDR3 sequence is 14 residues long. The CDR3 sequence: CASSSDRSNTEAFF. CDR3 DNA sequence: TGTGCCAGCAGCTCTGACAGATCGAACACTGAAGCTTTCTTT.

The chain's CDR3 is CASRDRETNTEAFF. CDR3 coding DNA: TGTGCCAGCAGAGACAGGGAGACGAACACTGAAGCTTTCTTT. This chain joins TRBV2 and TRBJ1-1, with 7 bases matching TRBD1. Losses at the gene ends were 6 bases for V and 1 base for J; bases not matched to a gene: 5. The CDR3 sequence is 14 residues long. Germline V gene data show CDR1 as SNHLY and CDR2 as FYNNEI.

This clone was picked up a small number of times. The rearrangement uses TRBV5-1 and TRBJ2-1; maybe TRBD2 (6 bases). The germline V gene encodes CDR1 SGHRS and CDR2 YFSETQ. This CDR3 is built from 16 residues. Trimming removed 0 bases from V and 2 bases from J, with 12 bases in between. In DNA, the CDR3 is TGCGCCAGCAGCTTGGTTGGGGGGTTGCCCTACAATGAGCAGTTCTTC. The encoded protein is CASSLVGGLPYNEQFF.

The chain joins TRBV18 to TRBJ2-1; D is perhaps TRBD1 (6 bases). CDR3 size: 14 residues. Per germline, CDR1 KGHSH and CDR2 LQKENI. V was shortened by 3 bases and J by 6 bases, with 12 bases between the two germline ends. The CDR3 region has the DNA TGTGCCAGCTCACCGCCAGACAGGATCAATGAGCAGTTCTTC. Its translation: CASSPPDRINEQFF.

The chain combines TRBV18 with TRBJ1-2, with unresolved D. V was clipped by 0 bases and J by 5 bases, with 7 bases between them. Germline V lookup: CDR1 KGHSH, CDR2 LQKENI. The CDR3 spans 13 residues. The CDR3 loop reads CASSPPGRYGYTF. As DNA, the CDR3 is TGTGCCAGCTCACCACCCGGGAGGTATGGCTACACCTTC.

This clone was detected a few times. Relative to the germline gene, one junction end is altered; a read error may explain this. The V gene is TRBV10-3, the J gene TRBJ1-5, with D tentatively TRBD1 (6 bases). The CDR3 spans 15 residues. CDR1 is ENHRY and CDR2 is SYGVKD in the germline V gene. The CDR3 bases are TGTGCCAGCAGTGGAACAGGGAGTGGCAATCAGCCCCAGCATTTT. This translates into CASSGTGSGNQPQHF.

This clone was seen more than once but under ten times. This chain connects TRBV5-1 to TRBJ2-7; TRBD2 matches at 8 bases. V shed 1 base, J shed 2 bases, and the junction held 2 bases outside the gene matches. CDR1 and CDR2 (germline): SGHRS, YFSETQ. This CDR3 spans 14 amino acids. The CDR3 DNA reads as TGCGCCAGCAGCTTGAAAGCGGGGGCCTACGAGCAGTACTTC. Its protein is CASSLKAGAYEQYF.

In its sample, this clone was seen a few times. The rearrangement uses TRBV21-1 and TRBJ1-2; no DNA check was done on the table's D call, TRBD1. TRBV21-1 is flagged as a pseudogene. The CDR3 sequence is 13 residues long. The CDR3 here is CASSKVIRTGHTF. The CDR3 DNA is TGTGCCAGCAGCAAAGTGATAAGGACAGGGCACACCTTC.

The sample holds a few counts of this clone. The CDR3, as DNA: TGCAGCGTTCGGGGGGTATTGGGCTCCTACGAGCAGTACTTC. It codes for CSVRGVLGSYEQYF. The chain employs TRBV29-1 and TRBJ2-7; TRBD2 matches 7 bases. CDR3 length: 14 amino acids. V lost 5 bases, J lost 0 bases, and 7 bases stayed unmatched. Germline assignment: CDR1 SQVTM and CDR2 ANQGSEA.

The V and J genes are TRBV7-2 and TRBJ2-7; a possible D gene is TRBD1 (6 bases). The CDR3 loop spans 13 amino acids. Trimming pared 2 bases from V and 5 bases from J, leaving 10 bases between. Germline assignment: CDR1 SGHTA and CDR2 FQGNSA. This CDR3 is CASSLQGIDEQYF. CDR3 DNA sequence: TGTGCCAGCAGCTTACAGGGGATCGACGAGCAGTACTTC.